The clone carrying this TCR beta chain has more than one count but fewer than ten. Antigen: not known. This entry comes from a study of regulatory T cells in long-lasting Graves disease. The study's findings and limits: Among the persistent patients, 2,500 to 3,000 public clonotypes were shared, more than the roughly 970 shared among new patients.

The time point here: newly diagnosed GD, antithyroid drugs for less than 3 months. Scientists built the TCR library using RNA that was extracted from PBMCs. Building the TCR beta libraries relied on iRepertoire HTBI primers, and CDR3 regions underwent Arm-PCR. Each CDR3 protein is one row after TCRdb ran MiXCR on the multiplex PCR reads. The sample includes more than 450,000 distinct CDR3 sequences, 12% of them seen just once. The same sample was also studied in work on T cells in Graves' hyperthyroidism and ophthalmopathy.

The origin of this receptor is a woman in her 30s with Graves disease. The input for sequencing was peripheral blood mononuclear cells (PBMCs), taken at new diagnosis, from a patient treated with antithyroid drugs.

CDR3 amino acids: CASSEAPPRDTQYF. For the CDR3, the DNA is TGTGCCAGCAGTGAAGCGCCACCCAGAGATACGCAGTATTTT. The chain combines TRBV2 with TRBJ2-3; D not resolved. CDR1 SNHLY and CDR2 FYNNEI come from the germline V gene. The CDR3 totals 14 residues. V dropped 0 bases and J dropped 5 bases, with 9 bases sitting between them.